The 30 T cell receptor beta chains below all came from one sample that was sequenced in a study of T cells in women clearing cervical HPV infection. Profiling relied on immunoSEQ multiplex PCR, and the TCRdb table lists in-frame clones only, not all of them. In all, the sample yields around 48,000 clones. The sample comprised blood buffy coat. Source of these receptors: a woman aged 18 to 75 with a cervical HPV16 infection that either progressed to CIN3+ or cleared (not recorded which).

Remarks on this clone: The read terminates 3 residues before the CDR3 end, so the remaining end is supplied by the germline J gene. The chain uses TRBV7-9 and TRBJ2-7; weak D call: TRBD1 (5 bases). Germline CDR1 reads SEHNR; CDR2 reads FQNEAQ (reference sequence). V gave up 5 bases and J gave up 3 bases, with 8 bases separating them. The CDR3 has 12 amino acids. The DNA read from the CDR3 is TGTGCCAGCAGCCTACAGGTCTACGAG. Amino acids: CASSLQVYE. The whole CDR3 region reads CASSLQVYEQYF.

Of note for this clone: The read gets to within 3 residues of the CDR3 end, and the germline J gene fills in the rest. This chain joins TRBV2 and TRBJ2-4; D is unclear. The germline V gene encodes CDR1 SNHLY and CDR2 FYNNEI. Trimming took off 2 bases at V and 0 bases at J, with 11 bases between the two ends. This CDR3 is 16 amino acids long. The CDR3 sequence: CASSERIGLAKNIQYF. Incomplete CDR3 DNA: TGTGCCAGCAGTGAAAGAATAGGGCTAGCCAAAAACATT.

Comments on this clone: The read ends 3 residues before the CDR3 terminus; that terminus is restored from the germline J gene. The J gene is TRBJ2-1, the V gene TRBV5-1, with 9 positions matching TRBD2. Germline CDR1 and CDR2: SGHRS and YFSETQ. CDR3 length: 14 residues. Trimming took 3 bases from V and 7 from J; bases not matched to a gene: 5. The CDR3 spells CASSSGGGVNEQFF. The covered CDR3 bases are TGCGCCAGCAGCTCTGGCGGGGGGGTAAATGAG. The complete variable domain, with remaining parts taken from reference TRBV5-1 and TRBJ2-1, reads KAGVTQTPRYLIKTRGQQVTLSCSPISGHRSVSWYQQTPGQGLQFLFEYFSETQRNKGNFPGRFSGRQFSNSRSEMNVSTLELGDSALYLCASSSGGGVNEQFFGPGTRLTVL.

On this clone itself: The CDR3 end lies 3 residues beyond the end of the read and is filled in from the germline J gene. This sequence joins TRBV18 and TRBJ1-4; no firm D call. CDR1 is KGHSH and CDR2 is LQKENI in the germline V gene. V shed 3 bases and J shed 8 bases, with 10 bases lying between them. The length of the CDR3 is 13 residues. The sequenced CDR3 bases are TGTGCCAGCTCACCGCCTACAGTAGAAAAA. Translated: CASSPPTVEK. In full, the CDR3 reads CASSPPTVEKLFF.

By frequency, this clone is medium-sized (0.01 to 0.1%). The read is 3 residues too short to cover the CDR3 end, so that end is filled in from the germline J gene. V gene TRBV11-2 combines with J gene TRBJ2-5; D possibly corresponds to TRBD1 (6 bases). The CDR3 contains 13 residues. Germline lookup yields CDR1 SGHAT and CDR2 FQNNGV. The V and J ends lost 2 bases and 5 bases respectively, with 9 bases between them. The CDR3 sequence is CASSLWGLETQYF. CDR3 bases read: TGTGCCAGCAGCTTATGGGGGCTCGAGACC.

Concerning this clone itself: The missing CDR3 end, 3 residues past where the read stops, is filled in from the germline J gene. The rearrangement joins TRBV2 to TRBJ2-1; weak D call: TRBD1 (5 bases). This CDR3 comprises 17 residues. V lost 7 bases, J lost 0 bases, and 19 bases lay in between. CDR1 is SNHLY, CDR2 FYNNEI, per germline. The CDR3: CASTLGTRQSSYNEQFF. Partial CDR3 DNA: TGTGCCAGCACCCTCGGAACACGACAGTCCTCCTACAATGAG.

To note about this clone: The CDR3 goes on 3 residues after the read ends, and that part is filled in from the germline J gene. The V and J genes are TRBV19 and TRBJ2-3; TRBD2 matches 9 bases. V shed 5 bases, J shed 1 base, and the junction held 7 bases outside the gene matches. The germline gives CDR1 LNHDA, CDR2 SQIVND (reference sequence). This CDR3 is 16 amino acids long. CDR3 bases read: TGTGCCAGTAGTGGGCCTAGCGGGGACGGCACAGATACG. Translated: CASSGPSGDGTDT. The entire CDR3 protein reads CASSGPSGDGTDTQYF.

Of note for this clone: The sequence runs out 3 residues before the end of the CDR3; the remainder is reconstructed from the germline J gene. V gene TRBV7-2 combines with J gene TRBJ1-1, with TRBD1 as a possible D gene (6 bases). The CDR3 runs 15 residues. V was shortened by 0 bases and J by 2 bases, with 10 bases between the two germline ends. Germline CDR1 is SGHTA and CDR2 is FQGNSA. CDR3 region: CASSLALGTNTEAFF. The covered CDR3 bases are TGTGCCAGCAGCTTAGCGCTCGGGACAAACACTGAA.

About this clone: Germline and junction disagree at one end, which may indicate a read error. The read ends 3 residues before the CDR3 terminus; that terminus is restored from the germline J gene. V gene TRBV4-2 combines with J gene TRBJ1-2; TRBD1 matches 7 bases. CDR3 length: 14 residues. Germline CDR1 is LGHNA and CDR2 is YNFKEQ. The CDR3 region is CASSRGETGFGYTF. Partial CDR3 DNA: TGCGCCAGCAGCCGGGGGGAGACAGGGTTTGGC.

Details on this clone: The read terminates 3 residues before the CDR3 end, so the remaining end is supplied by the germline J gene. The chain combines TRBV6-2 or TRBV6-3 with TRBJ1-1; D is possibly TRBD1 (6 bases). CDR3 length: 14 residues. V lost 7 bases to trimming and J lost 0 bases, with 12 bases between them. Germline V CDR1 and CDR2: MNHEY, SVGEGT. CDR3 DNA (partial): TGTGCCAGCACCTACGAGGGGGTGAACACTGAA. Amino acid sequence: CASTYEGVNTE. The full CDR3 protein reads CASTYEGVNTEAFF.

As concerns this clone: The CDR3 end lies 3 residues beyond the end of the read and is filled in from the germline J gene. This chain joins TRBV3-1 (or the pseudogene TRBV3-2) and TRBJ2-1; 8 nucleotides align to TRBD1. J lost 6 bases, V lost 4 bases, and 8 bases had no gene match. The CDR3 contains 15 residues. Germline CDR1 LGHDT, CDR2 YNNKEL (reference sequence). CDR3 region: CASSLDRVTVNEQFF. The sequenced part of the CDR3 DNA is TGTGCCAGCAGCCTGGACAGGGTAACGGTCAATGAG.

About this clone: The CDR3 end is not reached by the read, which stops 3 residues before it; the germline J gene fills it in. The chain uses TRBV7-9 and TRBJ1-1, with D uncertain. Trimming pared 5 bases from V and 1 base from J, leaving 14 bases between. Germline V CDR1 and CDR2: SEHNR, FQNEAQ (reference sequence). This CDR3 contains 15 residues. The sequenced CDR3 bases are TGTGCCAGCAGCCCCCGGCCTAGTAGGAACACTGAA. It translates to CASSPRPSRNTE. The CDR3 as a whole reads CASSPRPSRNTEAFF. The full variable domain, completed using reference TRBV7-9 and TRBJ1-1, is DTGVSQNPRHKITKRGQNVTFRCDPISEHNRLYWYRQTLGQGPEFLTYFQNEAQLEKSRLLSDRFSAERPKGSFSTLEIQRTEQGDSAMYLCASSPRPSRNTEAFFGQGTRLTVV.

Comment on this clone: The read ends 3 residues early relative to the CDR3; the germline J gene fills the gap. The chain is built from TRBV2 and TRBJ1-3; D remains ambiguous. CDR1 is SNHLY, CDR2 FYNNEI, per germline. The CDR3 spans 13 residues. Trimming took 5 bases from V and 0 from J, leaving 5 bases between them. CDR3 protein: CASSLSSGNTIYF. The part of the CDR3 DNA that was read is TGTGCCAGCAGTCTAAGCTCTGGAAACACC.

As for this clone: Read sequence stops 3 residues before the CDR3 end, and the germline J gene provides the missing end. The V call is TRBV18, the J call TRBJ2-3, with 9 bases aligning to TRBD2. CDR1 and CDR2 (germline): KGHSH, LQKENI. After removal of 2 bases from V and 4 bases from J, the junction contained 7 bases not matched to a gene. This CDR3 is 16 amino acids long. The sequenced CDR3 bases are TGTGCCAGCTCACCATTTGCGGGAGGGCCTGCAGATACG. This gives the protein CASSPFAGGPADT. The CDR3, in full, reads CASSPFAGGPADTQYF.

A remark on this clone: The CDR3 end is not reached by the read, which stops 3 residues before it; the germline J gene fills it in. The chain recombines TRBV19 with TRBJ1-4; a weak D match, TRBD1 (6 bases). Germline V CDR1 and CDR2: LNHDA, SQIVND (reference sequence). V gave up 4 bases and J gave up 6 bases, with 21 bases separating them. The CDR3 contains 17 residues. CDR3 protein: CASSNRPWGGAYEKLFF. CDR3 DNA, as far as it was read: TGTGCCAGTAGTAACCGCCCTTGGGGGGGCGCGTATGAAAAA.

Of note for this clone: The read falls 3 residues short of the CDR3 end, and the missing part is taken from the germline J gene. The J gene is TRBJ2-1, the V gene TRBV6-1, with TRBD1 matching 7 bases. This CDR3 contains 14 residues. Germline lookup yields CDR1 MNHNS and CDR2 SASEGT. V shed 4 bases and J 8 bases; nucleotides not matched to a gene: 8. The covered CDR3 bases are TGTGCCAGCAGTGGGGGGACAGTCGTGGATGAG. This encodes CASSGGTVVDE. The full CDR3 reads CASSGGTVVDEQFF.

CDR3 DNA (partial): TGTGCCAGCAGCTTGCTTTCAGGAGGGAACACTGAA. It specifies CASSLLSGGNTE. The full CDR3 sequence reads CASSLLSGGNTEAFF. The V call is TRBV5-4, the J call TRBJ1-1; no clear D. The read ends 3 residues early relative to the CDR3; the germline J gene fills the gap. The CDR3 is 15 amino acids. CDR1 and CDR2 (germline): SGHNT, YYREEE (reference sequence). Trimming removed 1 base from V and 1 base from J, with 11 bases in between.

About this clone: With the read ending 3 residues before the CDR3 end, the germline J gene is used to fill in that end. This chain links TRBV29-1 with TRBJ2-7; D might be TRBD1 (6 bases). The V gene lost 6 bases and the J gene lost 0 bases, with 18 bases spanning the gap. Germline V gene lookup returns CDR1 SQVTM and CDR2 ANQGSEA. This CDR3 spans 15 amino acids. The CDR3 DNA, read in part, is TGCAGCGTCTGGAAAAGGACAGATTTCTCCTACGAG. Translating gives CSVWKRTDFSYE. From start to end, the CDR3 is CSVWKRTDFSYEQYF.

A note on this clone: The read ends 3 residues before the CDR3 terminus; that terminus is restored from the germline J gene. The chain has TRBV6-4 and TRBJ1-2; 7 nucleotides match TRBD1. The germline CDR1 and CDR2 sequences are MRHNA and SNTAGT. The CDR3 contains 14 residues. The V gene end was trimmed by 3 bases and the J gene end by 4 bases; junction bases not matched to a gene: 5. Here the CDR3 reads CASSEGGAGYGYTF. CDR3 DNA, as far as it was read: TGTGCCAGCAGTGAAGGGGGCGCGGGCTATGGC.

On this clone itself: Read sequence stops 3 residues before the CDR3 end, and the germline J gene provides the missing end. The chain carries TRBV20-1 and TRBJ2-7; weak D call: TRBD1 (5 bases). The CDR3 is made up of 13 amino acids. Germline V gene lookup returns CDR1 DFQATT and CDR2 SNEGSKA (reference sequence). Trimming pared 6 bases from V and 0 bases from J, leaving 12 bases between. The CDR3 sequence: CSALPRVSYEQYF. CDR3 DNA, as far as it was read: TGCAGTGCGCTCCCCAGGGTCTCCTACGAG.

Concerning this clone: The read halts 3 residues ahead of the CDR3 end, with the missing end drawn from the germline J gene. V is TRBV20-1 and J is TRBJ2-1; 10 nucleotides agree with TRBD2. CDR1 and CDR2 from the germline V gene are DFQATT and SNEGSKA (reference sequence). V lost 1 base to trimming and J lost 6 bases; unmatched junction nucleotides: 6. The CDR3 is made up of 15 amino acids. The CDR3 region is CSARVPSGSFNEQFF. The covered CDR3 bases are TGCAGTGCTAGAGTCCCTAGCGGGAGTTTCAATGAG.

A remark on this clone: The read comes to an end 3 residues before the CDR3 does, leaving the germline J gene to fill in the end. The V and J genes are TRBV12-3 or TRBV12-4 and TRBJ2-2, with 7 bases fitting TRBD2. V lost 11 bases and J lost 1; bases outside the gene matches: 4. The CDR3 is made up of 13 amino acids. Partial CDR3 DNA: TGTGCCGGCGCTAGCGGGAACACCGGGGAG. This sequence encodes CAGASGNTGE. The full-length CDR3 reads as CAGASGNTGELFF.

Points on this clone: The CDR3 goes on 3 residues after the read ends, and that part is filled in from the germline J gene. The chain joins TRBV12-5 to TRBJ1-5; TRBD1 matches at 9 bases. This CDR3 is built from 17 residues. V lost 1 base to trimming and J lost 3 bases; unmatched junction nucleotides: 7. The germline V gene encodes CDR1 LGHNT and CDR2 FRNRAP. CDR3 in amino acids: CASGLARTGDYNQPQHF. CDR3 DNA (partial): TGTGCTAGTGGTTTGGCCCGGACAGGGGATTACAATCAGCCC.

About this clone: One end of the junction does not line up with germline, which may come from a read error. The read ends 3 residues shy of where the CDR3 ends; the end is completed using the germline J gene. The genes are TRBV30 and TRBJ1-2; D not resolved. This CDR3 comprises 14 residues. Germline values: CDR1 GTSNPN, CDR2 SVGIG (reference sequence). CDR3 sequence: CVWSVLVANYGYTF. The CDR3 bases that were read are TGTGTCTGGAGTGTACTTGTGGCTAACTATGGC.

The CDR3 loop reads CAWSKGTSGWSRNEQFF. The CDR3 bases that were read are TGTGCCTGGAGCAAGGGGACTAGCGGGTGGTCCCGCAATGAG. This sequence joins TRBV30 and TRBJ2-1, with 12 nucleotides matching TRBD2. Coverage ceases 3 residues before the CDR3 finishes, and the germline J gene fills in the end. CDR3 size: 17 residues. V dropped 3 bases and J dropped 6; count of bases not matched to a gene: 12. Looked up from germline, CDR1 is GTSNPN and CDR2 is SVGIG (reference sequence).

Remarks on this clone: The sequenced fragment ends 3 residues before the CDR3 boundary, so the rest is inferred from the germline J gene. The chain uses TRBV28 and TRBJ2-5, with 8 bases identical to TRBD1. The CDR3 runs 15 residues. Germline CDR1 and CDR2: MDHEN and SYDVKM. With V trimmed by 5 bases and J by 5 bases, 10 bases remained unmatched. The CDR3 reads CASSLFGTGEETQYF. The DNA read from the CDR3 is TGTGCCAGCAGTCTATTTGGGACAGGCGAGGAGACC.

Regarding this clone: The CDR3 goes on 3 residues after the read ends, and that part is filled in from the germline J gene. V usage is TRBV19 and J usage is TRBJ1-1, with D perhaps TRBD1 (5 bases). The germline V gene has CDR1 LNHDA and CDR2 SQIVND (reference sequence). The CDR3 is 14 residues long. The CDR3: CASRPGGAETKAFF. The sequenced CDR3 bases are TGTGCCAGTAGACCCGGCGGGGCAGAGACCAAA.

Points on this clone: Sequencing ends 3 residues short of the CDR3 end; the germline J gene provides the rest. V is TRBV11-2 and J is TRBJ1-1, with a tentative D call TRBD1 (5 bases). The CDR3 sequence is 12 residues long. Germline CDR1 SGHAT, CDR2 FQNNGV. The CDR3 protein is CASSQGVFGAFF. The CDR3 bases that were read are TGTGCCAGCAGCCAGGGAGTATTCGGA. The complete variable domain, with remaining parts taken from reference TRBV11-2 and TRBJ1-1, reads EAGVAQSPRYKIIEKRQSVAFWCNPISGHATLYWYQQILGQGPKLLIQFQNNGVVDDSQLPKDRFSAERLKGVDSTLKIQPAKLEDSAVYLCASSQGVFGAFFGQGTRLTVV.

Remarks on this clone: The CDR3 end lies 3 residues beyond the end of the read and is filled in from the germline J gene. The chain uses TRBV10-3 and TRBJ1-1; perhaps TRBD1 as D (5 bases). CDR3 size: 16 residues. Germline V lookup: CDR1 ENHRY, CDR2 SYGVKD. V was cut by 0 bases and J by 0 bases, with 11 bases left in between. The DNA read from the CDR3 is TGTGCCATCAGTGAGTCGACTCGGGGGTTGAACACTGAA. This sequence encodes CAISESTRGLNTE. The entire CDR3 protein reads CAISESTRGLNTEAFF.

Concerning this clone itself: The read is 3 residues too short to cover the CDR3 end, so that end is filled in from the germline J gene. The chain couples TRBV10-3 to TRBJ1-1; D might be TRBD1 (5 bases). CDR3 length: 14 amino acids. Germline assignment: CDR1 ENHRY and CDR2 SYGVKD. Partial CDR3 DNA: TGTGCCATGGGGTCTGGGATGGGGACTCCGGGT. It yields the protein CAMGSGMGTPG. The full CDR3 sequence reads CAMGSGMGTPGAFF.